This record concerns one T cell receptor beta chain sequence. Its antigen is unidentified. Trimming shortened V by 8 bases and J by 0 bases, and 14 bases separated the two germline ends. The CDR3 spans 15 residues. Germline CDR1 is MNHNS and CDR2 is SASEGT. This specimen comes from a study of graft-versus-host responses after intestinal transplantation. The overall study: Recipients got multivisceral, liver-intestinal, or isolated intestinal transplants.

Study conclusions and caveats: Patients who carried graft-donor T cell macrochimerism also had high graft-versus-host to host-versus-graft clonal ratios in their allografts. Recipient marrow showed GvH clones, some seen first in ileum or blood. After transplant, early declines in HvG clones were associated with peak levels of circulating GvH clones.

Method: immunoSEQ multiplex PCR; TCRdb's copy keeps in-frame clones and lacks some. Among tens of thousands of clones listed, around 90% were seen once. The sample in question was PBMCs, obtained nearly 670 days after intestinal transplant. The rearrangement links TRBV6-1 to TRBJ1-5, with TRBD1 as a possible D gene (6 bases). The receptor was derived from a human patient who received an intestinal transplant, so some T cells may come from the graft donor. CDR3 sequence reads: CASVRGGYSNQPQHF. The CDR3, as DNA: TGTGCCAGCGTTCGAGGGGGGTATAGCAATCAGCCCCAGCATTTT.